The entry below describes one T cell receptor (beta chain). This clone was counted a single time. There is no known antigen for this receptor. Base-call qualities are not available, and no considerably larger clone is one nucleotide away. This entry is derived from a study of cytomegalovirus exposure and HLA in healthy donors (dated by TCRdb to between 2016 and 2019). Concerning the study at large: In an earlier analysis of under 600 of the donors, 250 to 350 Gb of sequence data and about 110 million unique TCR beta sequences from 180 million or so T cells were reported. Around 320 gigabases of sequencing data and 70 million to 100 million unique TCR sequences were included in an early release covering about 620 HLA-typed donors. Of the roughly 400 genotyped donors, approximately 80% were placed in the genetic ancestry cluster associated with self-reported Caucasian donors. The aim of the study was to test whether cataloging public T cell receptors could identify signatures of past pathogen exposure. The study used immunosequencing to profile the T cell repertoires of 670 or so subjects and linked those repertoires to cytomegalovirus serostatus. Along with the approximately 620-subject first cohort, a separate validation cohort of 120 different subjects was used. To predict cytomegalovirus infection status, the study combined high-throughput TCR immunosequencing, statistical association of individual TCRs with disease status, and machine learning. To study patterns of TCR occurrence, a later analysis re-analyzed previously published TCR beta repertoires from 666 donors and added high-resolution HLA genotyping. In the later analysis, no new phenotypic data were used to find candidate immune exposures; instead, reliance was placed on TCR beta sequences and their occurrence across donors. An earlier analysis of 450 to 750 of the donors used high-throughput TCR beta sequencing to judge whether each TCR beta V gene segment behaved as functional or pseudogenic. Alongside the repertoire data, information on donor age, sex, ethnicity and CMV serostatus was compiled. In a later genetic analysis, genome-wide SNP genotypes for about three fifths of the 666 donors were used, and that subset was treated as a discovery cohort. Every discovery cohort repertoire had been produced on one sequencing platform. HLA typing included class I and class II loci at four-digit resolution. Typing coverage varied by locus: roughly 629-630 donors for A, B, C, DRB1 and DQB1; roughly 510 for DQA1; approximately 610 for DPA1; roughly 450 for DPB1. Roughly 5 DR-DQ haplotypes were handled as single units for association and clustering because linkage in the cohort was strong. Among 350 to 400 genotyped donors of the cohort, an average of approximately 240,000 unique TCR beta nucleotide sequences were sequenced per donor, about a sixth of them non-productive. The full study reports these points: A group of highly shared sequence variants was considered likely to be a technical artifact of the sequencing pipeline. In a later analysis, HLA-associated TCR beta chains showed more clonal expansion and lower generation probabilities than non-associated chains that were equally common. Immune exposure information for the cohort was limited to CMV serostatus. In a later analysis, 16,951 TCR beta sequences were associated with specific HLA alleles at a false discovery rate of 0.05. Roughly uniform sequencing depth across donors was assumed in presence/absence analyses, although this assumption may not hold. Strong co-occurrence of HLA alleles, especially DR and DQ, made assigning TCR associations to individual alleles difficult. V-gene and J-gene trimming of TCR beta chains was associated with a missense DCLRE1C variant in a later genetic analysis, and the association was replicated in an independent cohort. In both the original and validation cohorts, the classifier was reported to diagnose cytomegalovirus status with high specificity and sensitivity. In a later analysis, most CMV-associated TCR beta chains were found to appear HLA-restricted, with HLA associations seemingly driven largely by CMV exposure. Most TCR sequences were seen in very few donors, while some public TCRs were found in many individuals. Several of the top co-occurrence clusters appeared to be linked to parvovirus B19, influenza, CMV and Epstein-Barr virus, according to a later analysis. A total of 164 TCR beta chains were listed by the study as associated with cytomegalovirus. Compared with the approximately 720-donor mean, donors in an Asian-associated ancestry cluster had fewer N-insertions in productive TCRs, according to a later genetic analysis. A further reported finding was that TCR beta sequences accurately predicted the HLA-A and HLA-B alleles for most subjects in the first cohort. HLA typing was unavailable for some donors at each locus, so association tests used only the typed subset. According to a later analysis, TCR association rates differed among HLA loci, with DRB1 alleles showing the most associated TCRs and HLA-C alleles showing the fewest. The earlier analysis of around 600 of the donors excluded some 16 rarely observed V segments, including chromosome 9 orphons, because counts were too low. Broadly in line with IMGT annotations, most TCR beta V segments showed up in productive rearrangements about 87% or about 30% of the time in an earlier analysis of under 700 of the donors. A few of the identified cytomegalovirus-associated TCR beta chains were confirmed in vitro to be specific for cytomegalovirus antigens. This cohort had only TCR beta chains sequenced, and the lack of alpha or paired-chain data limited which features could be detected. Correlated functional status among segregating V segments might be attributable to linkage disequilibrium, but an unknown experimental factor could not be ruled out. Because the 87-base-pair reads could not distinguish some IMGT-functional V segments, including TRBV6-2 and TRBV6-3, those segments were excluded. The authors suggested that the approach could potentially be generalized to other disease states and immunological phenotypes.

Trimming accounts for 10 bases at V and 0 bases at J, while the number of junction bases matched to no gene is 9. The CDR3 contains 15 residues, cysteine and phenylalanine counted. Here the CDR3 DNA is all that survives: 45 bases in frame from base 1. The germline V gene (reference sequence) supplies CDR1 MNHEY and CDR2 SMNVEV. In total, just over 650 healthy bone marrow donors made up the cohort. At the time of sampling, all cohort members were nominally healthy, though unrecorded immune exposures were likely present. The donor was CMV seronegative and belonged to the group of over 350 seronegative cohort members. A peripheral blood sample was provided by each donor, and peripheral blood mononuclear cells were used for TCR beta sequencing. Genomic DNA extraction from the blood cell samples was performed with the Qiagen DNeasy Blood Extraction Kit. Library prep was done by the immunoSEQ multiplex PCR assay. For the multiplex PCR, a mixture combining 60 forward primers for TCR Vbeta segments and 13 reverse primers for TCR Jbeta segments was used. A multiplex PCR assay on genomic DNA amplified the CDR3 region of rearranged TCR beta genes. The Illumina HiSeq System was used to sequence the amplified TCR beta libraries as 87-base-pair reads. From the authors' description of their analysis: A later analysis counted tens of millions of unique TCR beta chains across the 600 to 850 repertoires, and 10 million to 12 million of these chains were shared by at least two donors. Raw reads were error-corrected and collapsed into unique sequences by a nearest-neighbor algorithm in which closely related sequences were merged to remove PCR and sequencing errors. CDR3 sequences were aligned to IMGT reference sequences to assign V, D and J gene segments. For a sequence to be retained, a match of at least six nucleotides to both a V gene segment and a J gene segment was required. A rearrangement was called productive if the CDR3 had no stop codons and remained in frame with V and J, and every other rearrangement was called non-productive. Following IMGT convention, CDR3 was defined as the stretch from the second conserved V-encoded cysteine to the conserved J-encoded phenylalanine. The earlier analysis of about 590 of the donors excluded sequences that lacked an unambiguous match to a single V gene segment. An earlier analysis of approximately 590 of the donors called V segments functional above 56.7% productive rearrangements and segregating when the between-donor standard deviation exceeded 5%. A statistical classification framework was built for diagnosing cytomegalovirus status from the catalog of TCR beta chain sequences. A later analysis assigned V and J genes by comparing TCR nucleotide sequences with IMGT/GENE-DB human TR gene sequences. In a later analysis, CDR3 sequences and most-parsimonious VDJ recombination scenarios were assigned using the TCRdist pipeline. In a later analysis, every TCR beta chain was defined by the combination of its CDR3 amino acid sequence and its V-gene family, and reads without a unique V-gene family were dropped. To address suspected cross-contamination and a sequencing artifact, a later analysis removed 592 highly shared, low-generation-probability nucleotide sequences. A later analysis calculated a clonal expansion index for each public chain from normalized within-repertoire ranks of inferred template counts. A later analysis computed generation probabilities with a VDJ recombination model fitted to out-of-frame rearrangements, and checked the results against IGoR. Hypergeometric tests were used in a later analysis to score TCR-TCR, TCR-HLA and TCR-CMV co-occurrence, with a repertoire-size bias correction applied to the TCR pairs. To estimate false discovery rates, a later analysis permuted the HLA or CMV assignments 20 times. In a later analysis, co-occurring TCRs were grouped using DBSCAN, with TCRdist sequence similarity added in when clustering inside HLA-allele-positive subsets. Repertoires with fewer than 30,000 or more than 120,000 public chains were left out of co-occurrence clustering, as were about five repertoires with anomalous nucleotide sharing. Sourced from immuneACCESS, this table was stored by TCRdb with only in-frame sequences that have V and J called. A share of the clones is absent; for the studies checked, an unresolved V gene accounts for under half, and the remainder has no known explanation. The DNA was the basis for D and trimming; V, J and clone size are from that table. The sample profile shows roughly 140,000 clones; over 75% of them were found once. The ten largest account for about 2.2% of the sample.

The clonotype comes from a man aged 30-40 years in good health and CMV-seronegative. Sequencing was done on a sample of PBMCs. This sequence uses TRBV27 and TRBJ1-5; TRBD1 matches 7 bases in the middle. The nucleotide sequence reads as follows: TGTGCCACCAGGACAGGCGGTTATAGCAATCAGCCCCAGCATTTT. This sequence encodes CATRTGGYSNQPQHF.